Presented here are 9 T cell receptor beta chains from one specimen sequenced in a study of regulatory T cells. For these receptors, no antigen is known. Study-wide results and caveats: In CD3G-deficient patients, conventional CD4+ T cells were enriched for hydrophobic CDR3 residues at positions 6 and 7.

Primers: 52 TRBV forward and 13 TRBJ reverse. Clones were sequenced by immunoSEQ multiplex PCR, and TCRdb holds only the in-frame ones, with some missing. The sample consists of about 35,000 clones, approximately 89% of them appearing once. Sequencing input: conventional CD4+ T cells sorted from blood. The origin of the receptors is a person under 35 with CD3G deficiency.

This chain connects TRBV7-8 to TRBJ2-2; D is perhaps TRBD1 or TRBD2 (5 bases each). The V and J ends lost 3 bases and 8 bases respectively, with 10 bases between them. CDR3 length equals 13 residues. Germline V gene lookup returns CDR1 SGHVS and CDR2 FQNEAQ. This CDR3 is CASSLDWGGELFF. The CDR3 DNA is TGTGCCAGCAGCTTGGATTGGGGGGGGGAGCTGTTTTTT.

The chain has TRBV11-2 and TRBJ1-1; D is unclear. The V gene lost 5 bases and the J gene lost 1 base, with 11 bases spanning the gap. Per germline, CDR1 SGHAT and CDR2 FQNNGV. CDR3 length: 14 amino acids. The CDR3 sequence is CASSPGWGNTEAFF. The DNA for the CDR3 is TGTGCCAGCAGCCCCGGTTGGGGGAACACTGAAGCTTTCTTT.

The chain uses TRBV6-1 and TRBJ2-3; D ambiguous. The germline CDR1 and CDR2 sequences are MNHNS and SASEGT. This CDR3 is 15 amino acids long. V was pared by 1 base and J by 2 bases, with 10 bases between. CDR3 bases: TGTGCCAGCAGTGAAGGGGATAGATACACAGATACGCAGTATTTT. This translates into CASSEGDRYTDTQYF.

V and J are TRBV5-1 and TRBJ2-6, with no clear D. Per germline, CDR1 SGHRS and CDR2 YFSETQ. V was shortened by 3 bases and J by 0 bases, with 10 bases between the two germline ends. The CDR3 has 16 amino acids. CDR3 nucleotides: TGCGCCAGCAGCTCCGCGGCAAGCTCTGGGGCCAACGTCCTGACTTTC. This sequence encodes CASSSAASSGANVLTF.

The chain recombines TRBV6-1 with TRBJ1-2; 7 bases are shared with TRBD1. After removal of 3 bases from V and 8 bases from J, the junction contained 6 bases not matched to a gene. Germline CDR1 reads MNHNS; CDR2 reads SASEGT. The CDR3 length is 13 residues. The CDR3, as DNA: TGTGCCAGCAGTGAGAGGGGGCGGGAGGGCTACACCTTC. Residues: CASSERGREGYTF.

This chain joins TRBV28 and TRBJ1-1; the D is unclear. This CDR3 has 14 residues. CDR1 MDHEN and CDR2 SYDVKM come from the germline V gene. Trimming stripped 5 bases from V and 0 bases from J, with 10 bases between. The CDR3 is CASSPHFLNTEAFF. The CDR3 DNA reads TGTGCCAGCAGTCCCCACTTCCTGAACACTGAAGCTTTCTTT.

The chain couples TRBV18 to TRBJ2-2; D unclear. Trimming removed 6 bases at V and 6 bases at J, with 11 bases between. This CDR3 comprises 13 residues. In germline, CDR1 is KGHSH, CDR2 LQKENI. The CDR3 DNA follows: TGTGCCAGCTCCCGACGTACGCCCGGGGAGCTGTTTTTT. This codes for CASSRRTPGELFF.

The chain combines TRBV6-6 with TRBJ2-4; D gene ambiguous. V shed 0 bases and J shed 3 bases, with 6 bases lying between them. This CDR3 region has 14 residues. Looked up from germline, CDR1 is MNHNY and CDR2 is SVGAGI (reference sequence). The CDR3 nucleotides are TGTGCCAGCAGTTACTCGGGCAGCAAAAACATTCAGTACTTC. It encodes CASSYSGSKNIQYF.

The chain joins TRBV30 to TRBJ2-3; the D gene could be TRBD1 or TRBD2 (5 bases each). Germline assignment: CDR1 GTSNPN and CDR2 SVGIG (reference sequence). V was pared by 2 bases and J by 6 bases, with 9 bases between. The CDR3 is made up of 12 amino acids. The CDR3 DNA reads TGTGCCTGGAGTATCGGGGCCGATACGCAGTATTTT. Protein sequence: CAWSIGADTQYF. Full variable domain (missing parts from reference TRBV30 and TRBJ2-3): SQTIHQWPATLVQPVGSPLSLECTVEGTSNPNLYWYRQAAGRGLQLLFYSVGIGQISSEVPQNLSASRPQDRQFILSSKKLLLSDSGFYLCAWSIGADTQYFGPGTRLTVL.